The 11 T cell receptor beta chains reported below all come from one sample, sequenced in a study of blood T cell repertoires in COVID-19. Generated by immunoSEQ multiplex PCR, the TCRdb table keeps only in-frame clones and is missing some. The table shows some 150,000 clones, with around 84% occurring only once. What was sequenced was peripheral blood. These receptors were collected from a woman in her 70s with COVID-19, enrolled during active disease.

The gene calls are TRBV2 and TRBJ1-1, with D possibly TRBD1 on 6 matching bases. Germline-derived CDR1 and CDR2 are SNHLY and FYNNEI. This CDR3 comprises 14 residues. Trimming shortened V by 11 bases and J by 0 bases, and 16 bases separated the two germline ends. CDR3 protein: CALPLRGMNTEAFF. In DNA form, the CDR3 reads TGTGCCCTTCCCTTGAGGGGGATGAACACTGAAGCTTTCTTT.

The chain employs TRBV23-1 and TRBJ2-7, with D possibly matching TRBD2 (6 bases). TRBV23-1 is designated an ORF whose function remains uncertain. The V gene lost 6 bases and the J gene lost 2 bases, with 26 bases spanning the gap. CDR3 length: 18 residues. The CDR3 sequence: CASRLGRTRRRGAYEQYV. The DNA of the CDR3 is TGCGCCAGCAGATTAGGACGTACTCGGAGGCGGGGAGCCTACGAGCAGTACGTC.

This clone was seen once. CDR3 loop: CASSLGAYEQYF. The CDR3 DNA is TGTGCCAGCAGCTTAGGCGCCTACGAGCAGTACTTC. V is TRBV13 and J is TRBJ2-7; D gene unclear. The CDR3 contains 12 residues. Germline V gene lookup returns CDR1 PRHDT and CDR2 FYEKMQ (reference sequence). Deletions cut 0 bases from V and 2 bases from J, with 2 bases between. The variable domain in full, with the rest retrieved from reference TRBV13 and TRBJ2-7, is AAGVIQSPRHLIKEKRETATLKCYPIPRHDTVYWYQQGPGQDPQFLISFYEKMQSDKGSIPDRFSAQQFSDYHSELNMSSLELGDSALYFCASSLGAYEQYFGPGTRLTVT.

The rearrangement uses TRBV27 and TRBJ2-1; D ambiguous. Germline values: CDR1 MNHEY, CDR2 SMNVEV (reference sequence). Trimming removed 5 bases from V and 3 bases from J, with 11 bases in between. CDR3 length: 14 amino acids. This CDR3 reads CASSLSLVYNEQFF. The DNA for the CDR3 is TGTGCCAGCAGTCTTAGTTTGGTCTACAATGAGCAGTTCTTC.

The table lists this clone with a count of one. The chain couples TRBV10-3 to TRBJ1-5, with 9 positions matching TRBD1. V lost 2 bases and J lost 4; bases outside the gene matches: 3. CDR1 is ENHRY, CDR2 SYGVKD, per germline. CDR3 size: 15 residues. CDR3 DNA sequence: TGTGCCATCAGTGAGGCAGGGACAGGGAATCAGCCCCAGCATTTT. The encoded protein is CAISEAGTGNQPQHF.

This clone is a singleton in its sample. The rearrangement links TRBV5-6 to TRBJ1-2; D unclear. This CDR3 has 12 residues. The ends were cut back, 5 bases at V and 8 bases at J, with 13 bases in the middle. Germline V gene lookup returns CDR1 SGHDT and CDR2 YYEEEE. DNA of the CDR3: TGTGCCAGCAGTTACCGAGCCTTCGGCTACACCTTC. Encoded protein: CASSYRAFGYTF.

This rearrangement joins TRBV6-5 to TRBJ1-3; D gene unclear. The germline V and J ends were trimmed by 5 bases and 0 bases, with 8 bases remaining between them. The CDR3 covers 14 residues. Germline V gene data show CDR1 as MNHEY and CDR2 as SVGAGI. CDR3 amino acids: CASSLAGSGNTIYF. The DNA for the CDR3 is TGTGCCAGCAGTCTGGCGGGCTCTGGAAACACCATATATTTT.

The V call is TRBV24-1, the J call TRBJ2-7, with 8 bases aligning to TRBD1. Losses at the gene ends were 5 bases for V and 6 bases for J; bases not matched to a gene: 14. The CDR3 consists of 16 residues. The V gene's germline CDR1 is KGHDR and CDR2 SFDVKD. Written as DNA, the CDR3 is TGTGCCACCAGTGCCGCCTCCGGACAGGGACTCGGCGAGCAGTACGTC. As protein: CATSAASGQGLGEQYV.

CDR3 region: CASSYPRGGAYEQYF. The DNA for the CDR3 is TGTGCCAGCAGCTACCCTCGGGGTGGGGCCTACGAGCAGTACTTC. This rearrangement joins TRBV28 to TRBJ2-7; D possibly corresponds to TRBD2 (5 bases). The V gene's germline CDR1 is MDHEN and CDR2 SYDVKM. V was clipped by 6 bases and J by 2 bases, with 17 bases between them. The CDR3 extends over 15 amino acids.

The chain joins TRBV3-1 (or the pseudogene TRBV3-2) to TRBJ1-1, with TRBD1 identical over 7 bases. The CDR3 spans 13 residues. In germline, CDR1 is LGHDT, CDR2 YNNKEL (reference sequence). Losses at the gene ends were 4 bases for V and 6 bases for J; bases not matched to a gene: 5. CDR3 DNA sequence: TGTGCCAGCAGCCGCGACAGGGCTGCTGAAGCTTTCTTT. It specifies CASSRDRAAEAFF.

This clone was seen just once. The rearrangement links TRBV5-6 to TRBJ2-7; perhaps TRBD2 as D (6 bases). Trimming took off 3 bases at V and 6 bases at J, with 16 bases between the two ends. Germline assignment: CDR1 SGHDT and CDR2 YYEEEE. This CDR3 is 14 amino acids long. In DNA, the CDR3 is TGTGCCAGCAGCTCCGGAGTAGGAGGGAGCGAGCAGTACTTC. This translates into CASSSGVGGSEQYF.